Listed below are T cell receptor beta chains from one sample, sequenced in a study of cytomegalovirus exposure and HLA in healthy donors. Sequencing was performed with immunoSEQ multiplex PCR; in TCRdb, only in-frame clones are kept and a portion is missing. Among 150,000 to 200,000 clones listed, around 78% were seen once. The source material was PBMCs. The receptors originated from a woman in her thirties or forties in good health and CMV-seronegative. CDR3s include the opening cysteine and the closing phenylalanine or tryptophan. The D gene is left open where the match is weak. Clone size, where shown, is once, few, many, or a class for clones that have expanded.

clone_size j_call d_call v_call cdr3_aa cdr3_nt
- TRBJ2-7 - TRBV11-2 CASSAVGNGDSYEQYF TGTGCCAGCAGCGCCGTGGGGAACGGGGACTCCTACGAGCAGTACTTC
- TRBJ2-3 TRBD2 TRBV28 CASSSAAGGPGDTQYF TGTGCCAGCAGTTCCGCGGCGGGGGGGCCGGGAGATACGCAGTATTTT
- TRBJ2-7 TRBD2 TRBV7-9 CASSASLGTGGYEQYF TGTGCCAGCAGCGCGTCCTTGGGGACGGGGGGGTACGAGCAGTACTTC
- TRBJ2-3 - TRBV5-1 CASWGLSVGTQYF TGCGCCAGCTGGGGACTGAGCGTCGGTACGCAGTATTTT
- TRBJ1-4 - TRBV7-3 CASSLTHLQGGGEKLFF TGTGCCAGCAGCCTCACTCATCTACAGGGAGGGGGTGAAAAACTGTTTTTT
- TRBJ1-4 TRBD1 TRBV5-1 CASSLEGQSRKLFF TGCGCCAGCAGCTTGGAGGGACAGTCCAGGAAACTGTTTTTT
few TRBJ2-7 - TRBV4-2 CASSSAKEEAAYEQYF TGTGCCAGCAGCTCAGCCAAAGAGGAGGCCGCCTACGAGCAGTACTTC
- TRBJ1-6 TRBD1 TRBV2 CASGQGEINSPLHF TGTGCCAGCGGACAGGGGGAGATAAATTCACCCCTCCACTTT
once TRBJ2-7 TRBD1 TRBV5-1 CASSTGDSSEQYF TGCGCCAGCAGCACTGGGGACAGCTCCGAGCAGTACTTC
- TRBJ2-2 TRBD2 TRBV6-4 CASSSGGANTGELFF TGTGCCAGCAGTAGCGGGGGGGCGAACACCGGGGAGCTGTTTTTT
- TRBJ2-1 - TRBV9 CASSDRVAGNEQFF TGTGCCAGCAGCGACAGGGTGGCTGGGAATGAGCAGTTCTTC
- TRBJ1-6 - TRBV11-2 CASSLTADRMGYSPLHF TGTGCCAGCAGCTTAACCGCCGACAGGATGGGCTATTCACCCCTCCACTTT
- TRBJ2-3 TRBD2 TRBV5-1 CASSLGTSGGITDTQYF TGCGCCAGCAGCCTGGGGACTAGCGGGGGTATCACAGATACGCAGTATTTT
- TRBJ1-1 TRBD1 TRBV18 CASSTRTGETEAFF TGTGCCAGCTCAACCCGGACAGGGGAAACTGAAGCTTTCTTT
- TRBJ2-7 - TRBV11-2 CASSPRRGAYEQYF TGTGCCAGCAGCCCCCGCAGGGGGGCCTACGAGCAGTACTTC
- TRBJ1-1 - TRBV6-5 CASRPTREGSKTFF TGTGCCAGCAGGCCCACCCGGGAGGGGTCGAAGACTTTCTTT
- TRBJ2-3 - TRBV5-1 CASRPGADTQYF TGCGCCAGCAGGCCAGGGGCTGATACGCAGTATTTT
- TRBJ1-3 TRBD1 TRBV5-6 CASSGGQGRFNAGNTIYF TGTGCCAGCAGCGGGGGACAGGGCAGGTTTAATGCTGGAAACACCATATATTTT
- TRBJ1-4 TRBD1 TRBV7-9 CASSSGQGSLNEKLFF TGTGCCAGCAGCTCGGGACAGGGATCCCTTAATGAAAAACTGTTTTTT
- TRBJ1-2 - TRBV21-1 CASSVDRGGVYGYTF TGTGCCAGCAGCGTTGACAGGGGCGGTGTCTATGGCTACACCTTC
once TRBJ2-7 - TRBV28 CASNRGPPPYEQYF TGTGCCAGCAATAGAGGTCCTCCCCCCTACGAGCAGTACTTC
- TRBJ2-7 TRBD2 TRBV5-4 CASSRGLAGIEQYF TGTGCCAGCAGCAGGGGACTAGCGGGGATCGAGCAGTACTTC
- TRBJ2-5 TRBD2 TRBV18 CASSLGLAGGHQETQYF TGTGCCAGCTCACTCGGACTAGCGGGGGGGCACCAAGAGACCCAGTACTTC
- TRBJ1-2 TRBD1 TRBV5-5 CASHGTGQGYTF TGTGCCAGCCATGGGACAGGGCAGGGCTACACCTTC
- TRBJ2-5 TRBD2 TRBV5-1 CASSLEGGGAGETQYF TGCGCCAGCAGCTTGGAGGGCGGGGGGGCCGGAGAGACCCAGTACTTC
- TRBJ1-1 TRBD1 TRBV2 CASSVDRGLTRSEAFF TGTGCCAGCAGTGTAGACAGGGGGCTGACACGGTCTGAAGCTTTCTTT
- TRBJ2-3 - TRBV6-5 CASPRGISTDTQYF TGTGCCAGTCCTAGGGGGATAAGCACAGATACGCAGTATTTT